These 28 T cell receptor beta chains came from one sample sequenced in a study of persistence of HIV-infected CD4 T cells. These receptors are not linked to any known antigen. The immunoSEQ assay was version 4, run in survey mode. Sequencing was performed with immunoSEQ multiplex PCR; in TCRdb, only in-frame clones are kept and a portion is missing. The table has more than 15,000 clones, around three fifths seen once; the top ten hold roughly 8.4%. Stimulation used about 9.5 ug/mL lysate from CMV-infected fibroblasts. CD4+ T cells upregulating both CD40 ligand and CD69 were sorted as responding cells. The specimen comprised CD4+ T cells sorted from PBMCs after roughly 19-hour stimulation, sampled from a patient who received antiretroviral therapy. The receptors here all came from an adult woman with HIV who was CMV-seropositive.

This chain joins TRBV9 and TRBJ2-2; no clear D. The CDR3 consists of 12 residues. Per the germline V gene, CDR1 is SGDLS and CDR2 is YYNGEE. The V and J ends lost 2 bases and 5 bases respectively, with 4 bases between them. The CDR3 nucleotides read TGTGCCAGCAGCGTCCAGACCGGGGAGCTGTTTTTT. It yields the protein CASSVQTGELFF.

The CDR3 is CASSDRARQPQHF. The CDR3 nucleotides read TGTGCCAGCAGTGATAGGGCGCGTCAGCCCCAGCATTTT. The genes are TRBV6-2 or TRBV6-3 and TRBJ1-5; D is ambiguous. The CDR3 length is 13 residues. Germline V lookup: CDR1 MNHEY, CDR2 SVGEGT. The V end was cut by 5 bases, the J end by 6 bases, with 11 bases between.

This clone was recorded once. The J gene is TRBJ2-6, the V gene TRBV29-1, with D uncertain. Trimming removed 4 bases from V and 0 bases from J, with 4 bases in between. The CDR3 length is 13 residues. The V gene's germline CDR1 is SQVTM and CDR2 ANQGSEA. CDR3: CSVGFSGANVLTF. The CDR3 DNA sequence: TGCAGCGTTGGTTTCTCTGGGGCCAACGTCCTGACTTTC.

The chain carries TRBV12-3 or TRBV12-4 and TRBJ1-1, with D uncertain. V dropped 3 bases and J dropped 1 base, with 6 bases sitting between them. The CDR3 runs 13 residues. The CDR3 is CASSLVENTEAFF. As DNA, the CDR3 is TGTGCCAGCAGTTTGGTAGAGAACACTGAAGCTTTCTTT.

The V gene is TRBV19, the J gene TRBJ1-6; 7 nucleotides align to TRBD1. The CDR3 is made up of 16 amino acids. Per germline, CDR1 LNHDA and CDR2 SQIVND (reference sequence). The V and J ends lost 10 bases and 5 bases, in that order; junction bases with no gene match: 14. In DNA, the CDR3 is TGTGCCACCGAGCCCCCGGGACAGAGGCATAATTCACCCCTCCACTTT. Translated, it gives CATEPPGQRHNSPLHF.

The chain links TRBV7-9 to TRBJ1-2, with 10 bases matching TRBD1. This CDR3 contains 15 residues. V shed 0 bases and J 7 bases; nucleotides not matched to a gene: 5. From germline, CDR1 is SEHNR and CDR2 FQNEAQ (reference sequence). CDR3 residues: CASSLAGQGIGGYTF. CDR3 DNA: TGTGCCAGCAGCTTAGCGGGACAGGGGATCGGTGGCTACACCTTC.

The table lists this clone with a few counts. This chain uses TRBV3-1 (or the pseudogene TRBV3-2) with TRBJ1-5, with TRBD1 identical over 7 bases. V lost 5 bases and J lost 7; bases outside the gene matches: 5. The CDR3 extends over 13 amino acids. Germline assignment: CDR1 LGHDT and CDR2 YNNKEL (reference sequence). The CDR3 sequence is CASSRGLEQPQHF. The CDR3 DNA sequence: TGTGCCAGCAGCAGGGGGCTAGAGCAGCCCCAGCATTTT.

This chain uses TRBV5-1 with TRBJ2-2; D unresolved. Germline lookup yields CDR1 SGHRS and CDR2 YFSETQ. This CDR3 region has 15 residues. V was trimmed by 4 bases and J by 1 base, leaving 11 bases between them. CDR3 in DNA: TGCGCCAGCAGCCCTGGACCCATGAACACCGGGGAGCTGTTTTTT. Protein sequence: CASSPGPMNTGELFF.

The chain couples TRBV6-1 to TRBJ2-5; D not certain. Germline lookup yields CDR1 MNHNS and CDR2 SASEGT. Trimming left V 3 bases short and J 4 bases short, with 6 bases between. The CDR3 is 12 amino acids. The CDR3 DNA is TGTGCCAGCAGTGATGATTTAGAGACCCAGTACTTC. Encoded protein: CASSDDLETQYF.

Details on this clone: This sample includes further DNA sequences coding for the same CDR3. The V and J genes are TRBV2 and TRBJ1-5; no reliable D call. The V gene lost 1 base and the J gene lost 7 bases, with 8 bases spanning the gap. CDR1 SNHLY and CDR2 FYNNEI come from the germline V gene. There are 13 residues in the CDR3. The CDR3 reads CASSEDLGQPQHF. In DNA form, the CDR3 reads TGTGCCAGCAGTGAAGATCTGGGGCAGCCCCAGCATTTT.

The chain has TRBV6-6 and TRBJ1-4, with D possibly matching TRBD1 (6 bases). V lost 0 bases to trimming and J lost 8 bases, with 16 bases between them. The CDR3 contains 16 residues. Germline-derived CDR1 and CDR2 are MNHNY and SVGAGI (reference sequence). Written as DNA, the CDR3 is TGTGCCAGCAGTTACTCTGGAGGTCAGGGGCAGGAAAAACTGTTTTTT. Protein: CASSYSGGQGQEKLFF.

This clone was counted only a few times. The gene calls are TRBV14 and TRBJ2-1; D unresolved. Deletions cut 1 base from V and 5 bases from J, with 9 bases between. The CDR3 is made up of 14 amino acids. Germline V gene sequence: CDR1 SGHDN, CDR2 FVKESK. This chain's CDR3 is CASSQGSGHNEQFF. CDR3 DNA: TGTGCCAGCAGCCAAGGGTCAGGCCACAATGAGCAGTTCTTC.

This clone was seen once. The CDR3 DNA follows: TGTGCCAGCAGCGGAAGACCTACAGCTAACTATGGCTACACCTTC. Its protein is CASSGRPTANYGYTF. This chain joins TRBV9 and TRBJ1-2, with D uncertain. This CDR3 is 15 amino acids long. CDR1 SGDLS and CDR2 YYNGEE come from the germline V gene. V was clipped by 3 bases and J by 0 bases, with 12 bases between them.

The chain couples TRBV9 to TRBJ1-2; 11 nucleotides line up with TRBD1. Germline trimming cut 0 bases from V and 8 bases from J; bases unmatched to any gene: 18. The germline V gene has CDR1 SGDLS and CDR2 YYNGEE. CDR3 length: 19 residues. CDR3 nucleotides: TGTGCCAGCAGCGTAGGGGCTGTGGGACAGGGGGGATTTGATTACGGCTACACCTTC. Translation: CASSVGAVGQGGFDYGYTF.

The chain employs TRBV24-1 and TRBJ2-3; 10 bases align to TRBD2. Germline CDR1 reads KGHDR; CDR2 reads SFDVKD. With 4 bases clipped from V and 4 bases from J, the junction kept 7 bases outside the gene matches. This CDR3 comprises 16 residues. This chain's CDR3 is CATSEPSGGAADTQYF. The DNA for the CDR3 is TGTGCCACCAGTGAACCAAGCGGGGGGGCTGCAGATACGCAGTATTTT.

This clone has a single count. The same CDR3 arises from other DNA sequences in this sample as well. The chain carries TRBV5-8 and TRBJ1-1, with D hard to call. The length of the CDR3 is 11 residues. The germline gives CDR1 SGHTS, CDR2 YDEGEE. With 2 bases removed from V and 5 bases from J, the gap between germline ends came to 4 bases. The CDR3 DNA reads TGTGCCAGCAGCTTACGTACTGAAGCTTTCTTT. Its translation: CASSLRTEAFF.

V and J are TRBV7-3 and TRBJ2-1, with 13 nucleotides matching TRBD2. The CDR3 has 13 residues. Germline loops: CDR1 SGHTA, CDR2 FQGTGA. V lost 5 bases, J lost 15 bases, and 7 bases stayed unmatched. The CDR3 spells CASSLRLAGGMFF. Here the CDR3 DNA reads TGTGCCAGCAGCCTTAGACTAGCGGGGGGAATGTTCTTC.

The chain combines TRBV27 with TRBJ2-7; possibly TRBD1 or TRBD2 for D (6 bases each). Germline V lookup: CDR1 MNHEY, CDR2 SMNVEV (reference sequence). Trimming removed 2 bases from V and 7 bases from J, with 12 bases in between. The CDR3 loop spans 13 amino acids. CDR3 loop: CASSLLGAGEQYF. CDR3 nucleotides: TGTGCCAGCAGTTTACTGGGGGCGGGAGAGCAGTACTTC.

This chain connects TRBV5-8 to TRBJ1-1, with D tentatively TRBD1 (6 bases). Germline V gives CDR1 SGHTS, CDR2 YDEGEE. V gave up 7 bases and J gave up 0 bases, with 10 bases separating them. The CDR3 has 13 amino acids. The DNA for the CDR3 is TGTGCCAGCCGGACAGAAATGAACACTGAAGCTTTCTTT. Protein product: CASRTEMNTEAFF.

There are a few counts of this clone. The limits of the CDR3 on the DNA are not certain, so only TCRdb's listed CDR3 is given. The chain couples TRBV1 to TRBJ1-3; the table's D call of TRBD1 was not tested on the DNA. TRBV1 is a known pseudogene. The CDR3 numbers 16 amino acids, ends counted. CDR3 in amino acids: CTSSHTGWGRGNTIYF.

This rearrangement joins TRBV6-5 to TRBJ1-2; no reliable D call. V was trimmed by 10 bases and J by 5 bases, leaving 14 bases between them. The CDR3 loop spans 12 amino acids. Germline assignment: CDR1 MNHEY and CDR2 SVGAGI. Here the CDR3 reads CATVDGGYGYTF. The DNA of the CDR3 is TGTGCCACGGTGGACGGAGGGTATGGCTACACCTTC.

V gene TRBV11-1 combines with J gene TRBJ2-1, with unresolved D. The CDR3 is 13 amino acids. The germline V and J ends were trimmed by 3 bases and 9 bases, with 12 bases remaining between them. Germline CDR1 reads SGHAT; CDR2 reads FQDESV (reference sequence). This chain's CDR3 is CASSLHDPPEQFF. CDR3 sequence (DNA): TGTGCCAGCAGCTTGCATGACCCCCCTGAGCAGTTCTTC.

The chain is built from TRBV9 and TRBJ1-1, with D hard to call. V dropped 4 bases and J dropped 6 bases, with 16 bases sitting between them. From germline, CDR1 is SGDLS and CDR2 YYNGEE. There are 14 residues in the CDR3. The CDR3 is CASSPREGSAEAFF. The CDR3 DNA follows: TGTGCCAGCAGCCCCCGGGAGGGTTCAGCTGAAGCTTTCTTT.

The genes are TRBV27 and TRBJ1-6, with D maybe TRBD1 (5 bases). The germline V and J ends were trimmed by 5 bases and 6 bases, with 14 bases remaining between them. CDR3 length equals 15 residues. CDR1 and CDR2 from the germline V gene are MNHEY and SMNVEV (reference sequence). CDR3 sequence: CASSAGPWGNSPLHF. CDR3 sequence (DNA): TGTGCCAGCAGTGCGGGACCTTGGGGTAATTCACCCCTCCACTTT.

The chain combines TRBV5-5 with TRBJ2-5; D may be TRBD1 (6 bases). From germline, CDR1 is SGHKS and CDR2 YYEKEE (reference sequence). This CDR3 has 14 residues. Trimming removed 4 bases from V and 1 base from J, with 11 bases in between. The CDR3 bases are TGTGCCAGCAGCCCCTGGACAGTCCAAGAGACCCAGTACTTC. It yields the protein CASSPWTVQETQYF.

The chain employs TRBV5-1 and TRBJ1-1, with D possibly TRBD1 on 6 matching bases. This CDR3 comprises 15 residues. Trimming pared 2 bases from V and 3 bases from J, leaving 14 bases between. Germline CDR1 and CDR2: SGHRS and YFSETQ. CDR3 nucleotides: TGCGCCAGCAGCTTTAACAGGGTGATCGACACTGAAGCTTTCTTT. This sequence encodes CASSFNRVIDTEAFF.

This rearrangement joins TRBV27 to TRBJ1-1, with D hard to call. V was shortened by 6 bases and J by 1 base, with 18 bases between the two germline ends. Germline V lookup: CDR1 MNHEY, CDR2 SMNVEV (reference sequence). The CDR3 sequence is 16 residues long. The CDR3 protein is CASSPGGGPKNTEAFF. CDR3 nucleotides: TGTGCCAGCAGCCCGGGTGGAGGACCTAAGAACACTGAAGCTTTCTTT.

The V call is TRBV5-1, the J call TRBJ2-3, with D perhaps given as TRBD1 or TRBD2 (6 bases each). The length of the CDR3 is 16 residues. The V gene lost 4 bases and the J gene lost 6 bases, with 21 bases spanning the gap. Per germline, CDR1 SGHRS and CDR2 YFSETQ. CDR3 DNA: TGCGCCAGCAGCGGGGGGAGACAGGCCGCCGCGGATACGCAGTATTTT. Encoded protein: CASSGGRQAAADTQYF.